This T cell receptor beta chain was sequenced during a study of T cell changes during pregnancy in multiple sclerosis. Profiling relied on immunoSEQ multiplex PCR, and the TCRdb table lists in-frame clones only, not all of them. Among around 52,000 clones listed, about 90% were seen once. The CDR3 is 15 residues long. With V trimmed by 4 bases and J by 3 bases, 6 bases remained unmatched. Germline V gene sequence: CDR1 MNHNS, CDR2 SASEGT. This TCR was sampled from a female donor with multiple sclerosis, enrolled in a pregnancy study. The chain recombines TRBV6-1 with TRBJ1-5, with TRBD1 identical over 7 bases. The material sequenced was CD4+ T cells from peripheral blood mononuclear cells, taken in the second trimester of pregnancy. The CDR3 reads CASSGRTGLNQPQHF. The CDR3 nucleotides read TGTGCCAGCAGTGGTCGGACAGGCCTCAATCAGCCCCAGCATTTT.